These 6 T cell receptor beta chains were sequenced from one sample in a study of cytotoxic CD8 clonotypes in ibrutinib-treated CLL. Sequencing used immunoSEQ multiplex PCR; TCRdb keeps in-frame clones, though not all of them. Of 250,000 or so clones listed, around three quarters are singletons. The sample in question was PBMCs, obtained after 24 months of ibrutinib treatment. The source of these receptors is a human donor with chronic lymphocytic leukemia.

The gene calls are TRBV9 and TRBJ2-2, with TRBD1 identical over 7 bases. Per the germline V gene, CDR1 is SGDLS and CDR2 is YYNGEE. Germline trimming cut 5 bases from V and 4 bases from J; bases unmatched to any gene: 8. The CDR3 contains 15 residues. The CDR3: CASRGSGQITGELFF. The CDR3 bases are TGTGCCAGCAGGGGATCGGGACAGATCACCGGGGAGCTGTTTTTT.

This clone was counted a single time. At the DNA level, this CDR3 is encoded by other sequences in the same sample as well. The V and J genes are TRBV5-1 and TRBJ2-5; a weak D match, TRBD2 (5 bases). Looked up from germline, CDR1 is SGHRS and CDR2 is YFSETQ. This CDR3 has 14 residues. The V end was cut by 0 bases, the J end by 5 bases, with 11 bases between. CDR3 DNA sequence: TGCGCCAGCAGCTTGGCAGGAGCGGAGGAGACCCAGTACTTC. It translates to CASSLAGAEETQYF.

This chain connects TRBV5-1 to TRBJ2-7; 7 bases are shared with TRBD1. This CDR3 contains 14 residues. V shed 4 bases, J shed 1 base, and the junction held 5 bases outside the gene matches. Per germline, CDR1 SGHRS and CDR2 YFSETQ. This chain's CDR3 is CASSPWDSSYEQYF. CDR3 in DNA: TGCGCCAGCAGCCCCTGGGACAGTTCCTACGAGCAGTACTTC.

The chain couples TRBV27 to TRBJ2-7, with D possibly matching TRBD1 (5 bases). The germline V gene has CDR1 MNHEY and CDR2 SMNVEV (reference sequence). There are 12 residues in the CDR3. V lost 2 bases, J lost 4 bases, and 6 bases lay in between. The CDR3 is CASSLKGYEQYF. In nucleotides, the CDR3 is TGTGCCAGCAGTTTAAAGGGGTACGAGCAGTACTTC.

This clone was recorded a few times. This chain connects TRBV5-1 to TRBJ2-7; D call uncertain. The CDR3 is made up of 12 amino acids. Per germline, CDR1 SGHRS and CDR2 YFSETQ. Trimming stripped 0 bases from V and 7 bases from J, with 8 bases between. The CDR3 is CASSLGDGEQYF. DNA for the CDR3: TGCGCCAGCAGCTTGGGAGACGGGGAGCAGTACTTC. The full variable domain, rest sourced from reference TRBV5-1 and TRBJ2-7, is KAGVTQTPRYLIKTRGQQVTLSCSPISGHRSVSWYQQTPGQGLQFLFEYFSETQRNKGNFPGRFSGRQFSNSRSEMNVSTLELGDSALYLCASSLGDGEQYFGPGTRLTVT.

This clone has a handful of counts. V usage is TRBV5-1 and J usage is TRBJ1-1; weak D call: TRBD1 (5 bases). The CDR3 length is 15 residues. Germline assignment: CDR1 SGHRS and CDR2 YFSETQ. V shed 4 bases and J shed 1 base, with 14 bases lying between them. CDR3 loop: CASSATGTRNTEAFF. The CDR3 nucleotides read TGCGCCAGCAGCGCCACCGGGACGAGGAACACTGAAGCTTTCTTT.